This TCR beta chain is from a study of blood T cell repertoires in COVID-19. Study-level information: COVID-19 samples collected from the United States, Italy and Spain covered acute and convalescent phases. The cDNA or gDNA used as material had been derived from T cells, B-cell-depleted T cells, or PBMCs.

Germline V gives CDR1 MNHEY, CDR2 SVGAGI. The CDR3 consists of 14 residues. Trimming cost V 6 bases and J 0 bases; bases outside gene matches: 5. Methods used by the authors: Amplified reference gene primers provided the basis for estimating nucleated cell counts. Method: immunoSEQ multiplex PCR; TCRdb's copy keeps in-frame clones and lacks some. V, J and clone size were drawn from that table, and D and trimming were deduced from the DNA. The data hold about 190,000 clones, with approximately 84% observed a single time. The TCR originated in a woman aged 70-85 years with active or convalescent COVID-19. The source material was peripheral blood. The chain employs TRBV6-5 and TRBJ2-7, with 7 positions matching TRBD2. In nucleotides, the CDR3 is TGTGCCAGCAGCTCCGGGGGGAGCTCCTACGAGCAGTACTTC. It translates to CASSSGGSSYEQYF.